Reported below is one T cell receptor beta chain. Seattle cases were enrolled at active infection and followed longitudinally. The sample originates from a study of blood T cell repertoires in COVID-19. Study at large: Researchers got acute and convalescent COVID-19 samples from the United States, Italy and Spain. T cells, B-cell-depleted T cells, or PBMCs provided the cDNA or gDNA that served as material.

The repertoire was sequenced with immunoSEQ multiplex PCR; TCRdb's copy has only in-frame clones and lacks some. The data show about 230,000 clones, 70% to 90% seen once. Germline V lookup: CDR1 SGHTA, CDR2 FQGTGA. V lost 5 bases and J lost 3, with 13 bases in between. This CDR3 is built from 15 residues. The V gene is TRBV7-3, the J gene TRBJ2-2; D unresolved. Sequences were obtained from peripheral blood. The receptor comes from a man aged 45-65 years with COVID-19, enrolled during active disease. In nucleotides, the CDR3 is TGTGCCAGCAGCGCTTATCATTCGGACACCGGGGAGCTGTTTTTT. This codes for CASSAYHSDTGELFF.